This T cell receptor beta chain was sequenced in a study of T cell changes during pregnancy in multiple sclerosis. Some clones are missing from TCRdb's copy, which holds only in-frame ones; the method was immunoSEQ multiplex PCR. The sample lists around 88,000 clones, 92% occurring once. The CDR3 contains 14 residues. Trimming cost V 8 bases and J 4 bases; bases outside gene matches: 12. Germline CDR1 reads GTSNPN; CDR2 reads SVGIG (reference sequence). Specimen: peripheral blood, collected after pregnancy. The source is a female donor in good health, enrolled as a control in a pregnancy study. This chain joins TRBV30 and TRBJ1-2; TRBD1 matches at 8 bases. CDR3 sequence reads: CAERDRGPPYGYTF. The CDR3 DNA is TGTGCCGAGAGAGACAGGGGTCCCCCCTATGGCTACACCTTC.